The following is a TCR beta chain sequence with its context. The record originates from a study of graft-versus-host responses after intestinal transplantation. Across the whole study: The study gave all recipients anti-thymocyte globulin induction, then tacrolimus and steroids for 2 to 3 years.

With 0 bases clipped from V and 4 bases from J, the junction kept 9 bases outside the gene matches. Germline CDR1 LGHNA, CDR2 YNFKEQ. The CDR3 covers 17 residues. Only in-frame clones appear in the TCRdb table, and some are missing; sequencing was by immunoSEQ multiplex PCR. This sample has about 25,000 clones; around 94% occur once, and the top ten carry 0.7% to 1%. The rearrangement joins TRBV4-2 to TRBJ1-1; 9 positions agree with TRBD1. The sequence came from a human patient who received an intestinal transplant, so some T cells may come from the graft donor. Sequences were derived from PBMCs, sampled nearly 31 days after intestinal transplant. This CDR3 is CASSQDPLQGASTEAFF. CDR3 nucleotides: TGTGCCAGCAGCCAAGATCCCTTACAGGGGGCTAGCACTGAAGCTTTCTTT.